The rows below give T cell receptor beta chains drawn from one sample of a study of patients and donors after allogeneic stem cell transplantation. TCRdb redid the calling of the RT-PCR reads with MiXCR, one entry per CDR3 protein. The sample records hundreds of thousands of distinct CDR3 sequences, 16% being singletons. Material: blood, either unsorted or a sorted T cell fraction (not recorded which). The source of these receptors is a human donor who was either an allogeneic HSCT recipient or a stem cell or donor lymphocyte infusion donor (not recorded which). It is not recorded whose cells these are; they may come from a transplant donor. CDR3s include the opening cysteine and the closing phenylalanine or tryptophan. Fields, in order: V gene, J gene, CDR3 protein.

v_call: TRBV12-3/TRBV12-4; j_call: TRBJ1-2; cdr3_aa: CASSFSPQGYGYTF
v_call: TRBV11-1; j_call: TRBJ1-1; cdr3_aa: CASSLGGRGLNTEAFF
v_call: TRBV25-1; j_call: TRBJ2-7; cdr3_aa: CASSTDLYEQYF
v_call: TRBV5-1; j_call: TRBJ1-3; cdr3_aa: CASSLRGESGNTIYF
v_call: TRBV6-5; j_call: TRBJ1-2; cdr3_aa: CASSSPDRGGSYGYTF
v_call: TRBV6-5; j_call: TRBJ2-7; cdr3_aa: CASSSQGQGRTYEQYF
v_call: TRBV12-3/TRBV12-4; j_call: TRBJ2-1; cdr3_aa: CASRGASEYNEQFF
v_call: TRBV19; j_call: TRBJ1-4; cdr3_aa: CASSRAAELFF
v_call: TRBV5-1; j_call: TRBJ1-1; cdr3_aa: CASSPYSGEAFF
v_call: TRBV5-1; j_call: TRBJ2-5; cdr3_aa: CASSLFRGGPQETQYF
v_call: TRBV25-1; j_call: TRBJ1-2; cdr3_aa: CASSEYRENGYTF
v_call: TRBV20-1; j_call: TRBJ2-3; cdr3_aa: CSARGVRTDTQYF
v_call: TRBV12-3/TRBV12-4; j_call: TRBJ2-4; cdr3_aa: CASSPWKNIQYF
v_call: TRBV27; j_call: TRBJ1-5; cdr3_aa: CASSGRSGLSNQPQHF
v_call: TRBV20-1; j_call: TRBJ2-7; cdr3_aa: CSANSGTSGQTYEQYF
v_call: TRBV25-1; j_call: TRBJ2-7; cdr3_aa: CASSEAYEQYF
v_call: TRBV20-1; j_call: TRBJ2-1; cdr3_aa: CSAHVRARGEQFF
v_call: TRBV7-9; j_call: TRBJ1-6; cdr3_aa: CASSPGTPYNSPLHF
v_call: TRBV21-1; j_call: TRBJ1-5; cdr3_aa: CASSKGRGSSNQPQHF
v_call: TRBV30; j_call: TRBJ2-7; cdr3_aa: CAWSDGRKHYEQYF
v_call: TRBV7-9; j_call: TRBJ1-4; cdr3_aa: CASSHPGVKEKLFF
v_call: TRBV9; j_call: TRBJ1-4; cdr3_aa: CASSAIPGQLHEKLFF
v_call: TRBV7-9; j_call: TRBJ2-1; cdr3_aa: CASSLVSIYNEQFF
v_call: TRBV29-1; j_call: TRBJ2-3; cdr3_aa: CSVWGQGLGDTQYF
v_call: TRBV7-9; j_call: TRBJ2-7; cdr3_aa: CASSWGDTGTYF
v_call: TRBV25-1; j_call: TRBJ2-2; cdr3_aa: CASSETAGGRNTGELFF
v_call: TRBV27; j_call: TRBJ2-7; cdr3_aa: CAIVGSGGEQYF
v_call: TRBV5-1; j_call: TRBJ1-6; cdr3_aa: CASSGRDRNSPLHF
v_call: TRBV7-9; j_call: TRBJ2-3; cdr3_aa: CASSRSSGLSTDTQYF
v_call: TRBV7-8; j_call: TRBJ1-5; cdr3_aa: CASSYGFLVNQPQHF
v_call: TRBV7-2; j_call: TRBJ2-6; cdr3_aa: CASSSNPGADVLTF
v_call: TRBV11-3; j_call: TRBJ2-5; cdr3_aa: CASSSPEMGTQYF
v_call: TRBV15; j_call: TRBJ1-5; cdr3_aa: CATTVLGGNDQPQHF
v_call: TRBV11-2; j_call: TRBJ2-3; cdr3_aa: CASSSPFDAGQDTQYF
v_call: TRBV20-1; j_call: TRBJ2-2; cdr3_aa: CSASRTSGRADTGELFF
v_call: TRBV30; j_call: TRBJ2-7; cdr3_aa: CAWSGGTAYEQYF
v_call: TRBV29-1; j_call: TRBJ1-2; cdr3_aa: CSAQRSNYGYTF
v_call: TRBV18; j_call: TRBJ2-1; cdr3_aa: CASSPITSGGTYEQFF
v_call: TRBV7-6; j_call: TRBJ2-5; cdr3_aa: CASSLTNRGRQETQYF
v_call: TRBV21-1; j_call: TRBJ2-3; cdr3_aa: CASSKVGTSGRSTDTQYF
v_call: TRBV15; j_call: TRBJ1-5; cdr3_aa: CATSRARSNQPQHF
v_call: TRBV6-2/TRBV6-3; j_call: TRBJ2-1; cdr3_aa: CASSPWVWPFYNEQFF
v_call: TRBV6-5; j_call: TRBJ1-5; cdr3_aa: CASSSGTPYSNQPQHF
v_call: TRBV6-1; j_call: TRBJ2-5; cdr3_aa: CASSVGTKETQYF
v_call: TRBV11-2; j_call: TRBJ2-5; cdr3_aa: CASSLKRTAETQYF
v_call: TRBV7-3; j_call: TRBJ2-5; cdr3_aa: CASSFGGVGQEKETQYF
v_call: TRBV10-3; j_call: TRBJ2-1; cdr3_aa: CAISGRDEQFF
v_call: TRBV10-3; j_call: TRBJ1-4; cdr3_aa: CATRAGAATNEKLFF